This T cell receptor beta chain was profiled in a study of graft-versus-host responses after intestinal transplantation. CDR3 length equals 14 residues. Per the germline V gene, CDR1 is LNHNV and CDR2 is YYDKDF (reference sequence). Trimming pared 0 bases from V and 7 bases from J, leaving 10 bases between. Here immunoSEQ multiplex PCR was the method, and the copy in TCRdb shows in-frame clones only, minus some. The profile shows roughly 99,000 clones, 87% of them singletons. On this clone itself: Its antigen is not identified.

This sequence joins TRBV15 and TRBJ1-5; tentatively, D is TRBD1 (5 bases). The sequencing used unstimulated CD4+ T cells sorted from spleen or lymph node cells, collected before transplant. This clonotype was sampled from a human donor who was the organ donor for an intestinal transplant. The CDR3 region has the DNA TGTGCCACCAGCAGAGATTCAGGGCTCCAGCCCCAGCATTTT. Protein product: CATSRDSGLQPQHF.